What follows are 22 T cell receptor beta chains derived from one specimen sequenced in a study of CD8+CD57+ T cells in acquired aplastic anemia. The template used for profiling TCR beta VDJ and CDR3 was genomic DNA. MiXCR was run by TCRdb on the reads, yielding one entry per CDR3 protein. The data contain some 410,000 distinct CDR3 sequences, around 68% of them seen just once; the ten biggest clones take up 4%. Sequenced input: sorted CD4+, CD8+, or CD8+CD57+ T cells (not recorded which) from PBMCs. These receptor sequences come from a human donor in good health, serving as a control.

J is TRBJ2-5 and V is TRBV7-2, with no clear D. V gave up 8 bases and J gave up 7 bases, with 14 bases separating them. Germline V gives CDR1 SGHTA, CDR2 FQGNSA. The CDR3 contains 12 residues. The CDR3 loop is CASSGRWGTQYF. The CDR3 DNA reads as TGTGCCAGCTCCGGGCGATGGGGGACCCAGTACTTC.

Notes on this clonotype: The junction differs from germline at one of its ends, possibly a read error. This chain uses TRBV7-2 with TRBJ1-2; D remains ambiguous. CDR1 and CDR2 from the germline V gene are SGHTA and FQGNSA. The CDR3 is 16 amino acids. The DNA of the CDR3 is TGTGCCAGCAGCAACGGCGCGGCTGGAGACACCAATGGTTACACCTTC. This sequence encodes CASSNGAAGDTNGYTF.

The rearrangement uses TRBV7-3 and TRBJ2-5; D is undetermined. Germline V gene lookup returns CDR1 SGHTA and CDR2 FQGTGA. Trimming removed 8 bases at V and 7 bases at J, with 17 bases between. This CDR3 contains 13 residues. CDR3 amino acids: CASCLEPNATQYF. The CDR3 region has the DNA TGTGCCAGCTGCCTGGAACCAAATGCGACCCAGTACTTC.

As to this clonotype: An end of the junction differs from the germline gene, which may be a read error. The chain links TRBV2 to TRBJ1-5; 10 nucleotides align to TRBD1. CDR1 and CDR2 (germline): SNHLY, FYNNEI. The CDR3 consists of 15 residues. CDR3 protein: CASSGDRGSNQPLHF. The CDR3 DNA sequence: TGTGCCAGCAGCGGGGACAGGGGAAGTAATCAGCCCCTGCATTTT.

The chain combines TRBV20-1 with TRBJ1-1, with D perhaps matching TRBD1 (5 bases). The CDR3 spans 16 residues. The germline gives CDR1 DFQATT, CDR2 SNEGSKA (reference sequence). Trimming took 4 bases from V and 3 from J, leaving 21 bases between them. The DNA of the CDR3 is TGCAGTGCTACCCAGCTTAGAGGGGATCGGTACACTGAAGCTTTCTTT. It encodes CSATQLRGDRYTEAFF.

This clonotype has a single count. A read error may account for a junction end that differs from germline. CDR3 in DNA: TGCAGTGCTTTAGGACAGCGCATGAACACTGAAGCCTTCTTT. Its translation: CSALGQRMNTEAFF. The chain joins TRBV20-1 to TRBJ1-1; tentatively, D is TRBD1 (6 bases). The germline V gene has CDR1 DFQATT and CDR2 SNEGSKA (reference sequence). There are 14 residues in the CDR3.

This clonotype appeared many times. This chain joins TRBV20-1 and TRBJ2-5; 10 bases line up with TRBD1. Germline assignment: CDR1 DFQATT and CDR2 SNEGSKA (reference sequence). There are 15 residues in the CDR3. The ends lost 4 bases at V and 5 bases at J; junction bases unmatched: 10. The CDR3: CSAITGTGASETQYF. CDR3 DNA sequence: TGCAGTGCTATTACCGGGACAGGGGCGTCGGAGACCCAGTACTTC.

The CDR3 loop is CASSPDGPYEQYF. The CDR3 DNA sequence: TGTGCCAGCAGCCCCGACGGGCCATACGAGCAGTACTTC. The chain recombines TRBV7-3 with TRBJ2-7, with unresolved D. V was clipped by 5 bases and J by 4 bases, with 12 bases between them. CDR3 length: 13 residues. The germline CDR1 and CDR2 sequences are SGHTA and FQGTGA.

Remarks on this clonotype: The junction does not match germline at one end; this may be a read error. The rearrangement uses TRBV7-3 and TRBJ1-1; D uncertain. CDR1 and CDR2 (germline): SGHTA, FQGTGA. The CDR3 is made up of 12 amino acids. This CDR3 is CASTPSLYKESF. The CDR3 DNA is TGCGCCAGCACCCCCAGCCTCTACAAGGAGTCCTTT.

Notes on this clonotype: A much larger clone differs from this one at a single base, so this may be a read error. V gene TRBV6-6 combines with J gene TRBJ2-5, with 7 bases identical to TRBD1. This CDR3 is 13 amino acids long. V trimming: 11 bases; J trimming: 4 bases; junction bases outside the gene matches: 10. Germline values: CDR1 MNHNY, CDR2 SVGAGI (reference sequence). The CDR3 nucleotides read TGTGCCTGCACCTTAAGACAGGGAGAGACCCAGTACTTC. This sequence encodes CACTLRQGETQYF.

This chain uses TRBV9 with TRBJ2-2; 8 nucleotides agree with TRBD2. CDR1 and CDR2 (germline): SGDLS, YYNGEE. The CDR3 sequence is 17 residues long. V lost 4 bases to trimming and J lost 5 bases; unmatched junction nucleotides: 13. The DNA for the CDR3 is TGTGCCAGCAGCTTCACACCGAGCGGGGGAGGAACCGGGGAGCTGTTTTTT. Protein sequence: CASSFTPSGGGTGELFF. Using reference TRBV9 and TRBJ2-2 for the parts outside the CDR3, the full variable domain is DSGVTQTPKHLITATGQRVTLRCSPRSGDLSVYWYQQSLDQGLQFLIQYYNGEERAKGNILERFSAQQFPDLHSELNLSSLELGDSALYFCASSFTPSGGGTGELFFGEGSRLTVL.

This clonotype has at least ten counts. V is TRBV10-3 and J is TRBJ2-3; possible D gene TRBD2, 6 bases. Trimming took 5 bases from V and 7 from J, leaving 19 bases between them. Germline CDR1 reads ENHRY; CDR2 reads SYGVKD. The CDR3 extends over 15 amino acids. Written as DNA, the CDR3 is TGTGCCATCAGTAGTTACGGGGAGGTCATGCATACGCAGTATTTT. Its translation is CAISSYGEVMHTQYF.

To note about this clonotype: The conserved phenylalanine or tryptophan is not found at the CDR3 terminus, so this likely reflects a read error. It is unclear where the CDR3 begins or ends on the DNA, so no DNA is shown, and the CDR3 is as TCRdb lists it. The chain combines TRBV7-8 with TRBJ2-7; the DNA was not used to check the table's D call, TRBD2. CDR1 is SGHVS and CDR2 is FQNEAQ in the germline V gene. The CDR3 is 13 residues long, counting both termini. CDR3 in amino acids: CASSRVGSGEQDL.

Details on this clonotype: This sequence may be a read error, since a much larger clone differs from it by one base. This chain uses TRBV7-2 with TRBJ1-1; no definite D call. This CDR3 contains 13 residues. Germline lookup yields CDR1 SGHTA and CDR2 FQGNSA. CDR3 DNA sequence: TGTGTCAGCAGCTTTCGGGGGAACACTGAAGCTTTCTTT. Residues: CVSSFRGNTEAFF.

This clonotype was observed at least ten times. CDR3 in DNA: TGTGCCAGCAGCTCCTCAGCGGGGGGAACAGATACGCAGTATTTT. Amino acids: CASSSSAGGTDTQYF. The chain links TRBV7-3 to TRBJ2-3; TRBD2 matches 9 bases. V shed 4 bases and J 3 bases; nucleotides not matched to a gene: 5. This CDR3 region has 15 residues. The germline CDR1 and CDR2 sequences are SGHTA and FQGTGA.

The CDR3 nucleotides are TGTGCCAGCAGGACAGGGGGTGAGGCTTTCTTT. It translates to CASRTGGEAFF. This chain connects TRBV25-1 to TRBJ1-1, with 9 bases fitting TRBD1. The V gene end was trimmed by 6 bases and the J gene end by 11 bases; junction bases not matched to a gene: 4. Germline CDR1 reads MGHDK; CDR2 reads SYGVNS. The CDR3 is made up of 11 amino acids.

The rearrangement joins TRBV7-2 to TRBJ2-3, with D unresolved. The closer fit of TRBJ2-2 to the DNA end suggests the J call may be wrong. Germline V gene sequence: CDR1 SGHTA, CDR2 FQGNSA. The CDR3 has 14 amino acids. The CDR3 region has the DNA TGTGCCAGCAGCAGGTTCCCCCGCAACGATCCGCTGTTTTTT. Its protein is CASSRFPRNDPLFF.

The chain links TRBV19 to TRBJ1-3; D gene uncertain. Gene TRBJ1-1 matches the end of the DNA better, so the J call may be wrong. This CDR3 is built from 16 residues. CDR1 and CDR2 (germline): LNHDA, SQIVND (reference sequence). CDR3 residues: CASSTGNHGMKNEAFF. The CDR3 coding sequence is TGTGCCAGTAGTACCGGGAACCACGGAATGAAAAATGAAGCTTTCTTT.

The gene calls are TRBV7-2 and TRBJ1-2, with 9 bases matching TRBD1. With 6 bases clipped from V and 11 bases from J, the junction kept 16 bases outside the gene matches. Germline V gene lookup returns CDR1 SGHTA and CDR2 FQGNSA. This CDR3 has 15 residues. The DNA of the CDR3 is TGTGCCAGCAGGTATGCGGGACAGGGCCACTCTGGGTACACCTTC. It is translated as CASRYAGQGHSGYTF.

This clonotype was observed at least ten times. The chain couples TRBV7-2 to TRBJ1-2; TRBD1 aligns across 9 bases. V lost 2 bases to trimming and J lost 5 bases; unmatched junction nucleotides: 15. CDR3 length: 18 amino acids. CDR1 SGHTA and CDR2 FQGNSA come from the germline V gene. The CDR3 DNA reads as TGTGCCAGCAGCTTACGCCGGCCTACAGGGGGCTTCTGGTATGGCTACACCTTC. Protein: CASSLRRPTGGFWYGYTF.

This clonotype was detected only a few times. At one end, the junction sequence differs from germline, possibly due to a read error. The rearrangement joins TRBV7-2 to TRBJ1-2; D gene ambiguous. This CDR3 comprises 11 residues. From germline, CDR1 is SGHTA and CDR2 FQGNSA. The CDR3 DNA reads TGTGCCAGCAGCTTAAGCCCAACAGCGCCCTTC. This translates into CASSLSPTAPF.

A word on this clonotype: The junction does not match germline at one end; this may be a read error. The rearrangement links TRBV6-2 or TRBV6-3 to TRBJ1-2; possibly TRBD1 for D (6 bases). Germline V gives CDR1 MNHEY, CDR2 SVGEGT. The CDR3 covers 16 residues. The CDR3 coding sequence is TGTGCCAGCAGTGTTCAAACAGGGTACGGAGACTATGGCTACGCCTTC. This gives the protein CASSVQTGYGDYGYAF.